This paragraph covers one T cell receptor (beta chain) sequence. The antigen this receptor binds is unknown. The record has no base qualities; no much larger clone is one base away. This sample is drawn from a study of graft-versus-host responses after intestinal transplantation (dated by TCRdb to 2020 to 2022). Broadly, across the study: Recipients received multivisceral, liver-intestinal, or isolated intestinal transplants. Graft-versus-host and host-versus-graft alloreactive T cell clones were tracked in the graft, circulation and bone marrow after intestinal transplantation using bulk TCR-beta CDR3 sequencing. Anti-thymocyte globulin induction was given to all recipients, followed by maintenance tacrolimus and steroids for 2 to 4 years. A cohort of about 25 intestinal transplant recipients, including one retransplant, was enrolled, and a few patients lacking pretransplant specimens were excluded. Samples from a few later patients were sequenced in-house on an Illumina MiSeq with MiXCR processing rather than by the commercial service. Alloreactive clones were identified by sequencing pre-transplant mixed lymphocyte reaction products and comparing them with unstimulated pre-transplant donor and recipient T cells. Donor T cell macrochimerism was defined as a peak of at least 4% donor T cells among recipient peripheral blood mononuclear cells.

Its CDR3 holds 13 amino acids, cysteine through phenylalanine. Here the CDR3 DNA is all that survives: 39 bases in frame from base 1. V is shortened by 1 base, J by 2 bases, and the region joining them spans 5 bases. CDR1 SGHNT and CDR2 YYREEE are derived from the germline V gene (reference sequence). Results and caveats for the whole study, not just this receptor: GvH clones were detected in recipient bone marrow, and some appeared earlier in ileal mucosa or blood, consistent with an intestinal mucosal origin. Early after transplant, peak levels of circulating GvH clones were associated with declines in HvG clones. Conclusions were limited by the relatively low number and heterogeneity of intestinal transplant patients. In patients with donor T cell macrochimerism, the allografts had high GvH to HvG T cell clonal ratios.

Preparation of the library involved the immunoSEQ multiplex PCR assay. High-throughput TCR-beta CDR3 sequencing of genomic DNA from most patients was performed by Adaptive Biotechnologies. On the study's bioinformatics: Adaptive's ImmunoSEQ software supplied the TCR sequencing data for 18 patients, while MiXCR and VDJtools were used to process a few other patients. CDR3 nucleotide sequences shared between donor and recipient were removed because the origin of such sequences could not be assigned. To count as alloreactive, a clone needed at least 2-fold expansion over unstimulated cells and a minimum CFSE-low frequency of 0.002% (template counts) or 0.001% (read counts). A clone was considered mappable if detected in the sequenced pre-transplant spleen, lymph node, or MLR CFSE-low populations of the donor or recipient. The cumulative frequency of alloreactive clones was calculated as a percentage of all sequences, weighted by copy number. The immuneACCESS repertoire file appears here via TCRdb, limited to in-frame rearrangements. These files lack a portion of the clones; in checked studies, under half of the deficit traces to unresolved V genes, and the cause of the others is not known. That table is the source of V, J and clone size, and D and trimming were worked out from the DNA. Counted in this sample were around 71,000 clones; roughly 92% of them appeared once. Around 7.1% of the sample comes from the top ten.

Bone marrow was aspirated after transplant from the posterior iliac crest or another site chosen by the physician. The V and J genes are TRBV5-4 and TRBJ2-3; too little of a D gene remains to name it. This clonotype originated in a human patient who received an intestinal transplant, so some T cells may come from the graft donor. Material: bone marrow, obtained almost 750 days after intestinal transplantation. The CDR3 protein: CASSLILTDTQYF. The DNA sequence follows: TGTGCCAGCAGCTTGATCCTCACAGATACGCAGTATTTT.